The source of this T cell receptor beta chain is a study of vaccination effects on CD4 cells after COVID-19. Details on this clone: No antigen is known for it.

Within the ViraFEST assay, antigen-specific CD4+ T cells underwent expansion with viral peptide pools prior to sequencing. CD4+ T cells were isolated after roughly nine days of culture. Two-dose BNT162b2 or mRNA-1273 vaccination was given to participants. Repertoires were generated with immunoSEQ multiplex PCR, while TCRdb's copy carries only in-frame clones and drops some. Of roughly 59,000 clones listed, around 78% were seen once; the top ten hold 2%. The CDR3 spans 15 residues. CDR1 and CDR2 from the germline V gene are SGDLS and YYNGEE. Deletions cut 2 bases from V and 7 bases from J, with 15 bases between.

The sequence was obtained from a human donor who received a COVID-19 vaccine. This material consisted of CD4+ T cells from PBMCs cultured with HCoV-OC43 spike peptides, taken after COVID-19 vaccination. Subset meaning: HCoV-OC43 spike overlapping peptide pool stimulation. The rearrangement uses TRBV9 and TRBJ2-2, with TRBD2 as a possible D gene (5 bases). In nucleotides, the CDR3 is TGTGCCAGCAGCGTCAACCGGGAAGGGATCGGGGAGCTGTTTTTT. It codes for CASSVNREGIGELFF.